Following are 12 T cell receptor beta chains from one sample sequenced in a study of blood T cell repertoires in COVID-19. Assay: immunoSEQ multiplex PCR; the TCRdb copy retains only in-frame clones and omits some. The table records 270,000 or so clones, around 84% of them present only once. The material sequenced was peripheral blood. The receptor set was obtained from a human donor with COVID-19, enrolled during active disease. The donor label of this sample is uncertain.

This clone appeared many times. The chain carries TRBV10-3 and TRBJ1-3; D is ambiguous. V was pared by 0 bases and J by 6 bases, with 24 bases between. Germline CDR1 reads ENHRY; CDR2 reads SYGVKD. CDR3 length: 19 amino acids. Written as DNA, the CDR3 is TGTGCCATCAGTGAGTCACGGGTTACGGGAGCATACTCTTTAAACACCATATATTTT. Translating gives CAISESRVTGAYSLNTIYF.

The chain employs TRBV3-1 (or the pseudogene TRBV3-2) and TRBJ1-3, with a weak D call TRBD1 (5 bases). V gave up 4 bases and J gave up 0 bases, with 7 bases separating them. CDR1 LGHDT and CDR2 YNNKEL come from the germline V gene (reference sequence). CDR3 length: 14 amino acids. CDR3 protein: CASSPRDSGNTIYF. Here the CDR3 DNA reads TGTGCCAGCAGCCCCAGGGACTCTGGAAACACCATATATTTT.

The chain combines TRBV9 with TRBJ2-5; TRBD2 might be the D (6 bases). Germline V gives CDR1 SGDLS, CDR2 YYNGEE. Trimming stripped 3 bases from V and 7 bases from J, with 13 bases between. This CDR3 is 13 amino acids long. CDR3 protein: CASSGIIGGTQYF. The CDR3 nucleotides read TGTGCCAGCAGCGGAATCATCGGGGGGACCCAGTACTTC.

The chain is built from TRBV19 and TRBJ2-3; TRBD2 matches at 8 bases. V was clipped by 6 bases and J by 6 bases; unmatched bases: 20. Per the germline V gene, CDR1 is LNHDA and CDR2 is SQIVND (reference sequence). The CDR3 sequence is 18 residues long. In DNA form, the CDR3 reads TGTGCCAGTAGCAACCCGGGAGGGTCCTCTTGGTTAAAGGATACGCAGTATTTT. It is translated as CASSNPGGSSWLKDTQYF. Full variable domain (missing parts from reference TRBV19 and TRBJ2-3): DGGITQSPKYLFRKEGQNVTLSCEQNLNHDAMYWYRQDPGQGLRLIYYSQIVNDFQKGDIAEGYSVSREKKESFPLTVTSAQKNPTAFYLCASSNPGGSSWLKDTQYFGPGTRLTVL.

V gene TRBV24-1 combines with J gene TRBJ2-3; D ambiguous. Germline values: CDR1 KGHDR, CDR2 SFDVKD. Trimming left V 5 bases short and J 0 bases short, with 11 bases between. The CDR3 runs to 15 residues. The CDR3 nucleotides are TGTGCCACCAGTGGCGGCCGGAGCAGCACAGATACGCAGTATTTT. Protein sequence: CATSGGRSSTDTQYF.

This CDR3 is CAISPGPGLGDQETQYF. The CDR3 DNA reads TGTGCCATCAGCCCAGGACCGGGACTAGGGGATCAAGAGACCCAGTACTTC. This chain joins TRBV10-3 and TRBJ2-5; 8 bases align to TRBD2. The length of the CDR3 is 17 residues. With 6 bases clipped from V and 2 bases from J, the junction kept 14 bases outside the gene matches. Germline V gene lookup returns CDR1 ENHRY and CDR2 SYGVKD.

This clone was seen once. This sequence joins TRBV12-5 and TRBJ2-3; no reliable D call. Germline-derived CDR1 and CDR2 are LGHNT and FRNRAP. The CDR3 contains 12 residues. Trimming cost V 7 bases and J 2 bases, with 7 bases left between them. CDR3: CASAFVTDTQYF. The DNA for the CDR3 is TGTGCTAGTGCCTTTGTCACAGATACGCAGTATTTT.

The rearrangement joins TRBV19 to TRBJ2-2; TRBD2 agrees at 11 bases. The V and J ends lost 5 bases and 0 bases, in that order; junction bases with no gene match: 8. Germline V gene lookup returns CDR1 LNHDA and CDR2 SQIVND (reference sequence). The CDR3 has 18 residues. CDR3 nucleotides: TGTGCCAGTAGTGCAGGACTAGCGGGCCTTTCGAACACCGGGGAGCTGTTTTTT. It translates to CASSAGLAGLSNTGELFF.

CDR3 nucleotide sequence: TGTGCCAGCAGCTTCGCGGGGTCCTACGAGCAGTACTTC. It is translated as CASSFAGSYEQYF. V gene TRBV3-1 (or the pseudogene TRBV3-2) combines with J gene TRBJ2-7, with TRBD2 as a possible D gene (6 bases). Germline CDR1 LGHDT, CDR2 YNNKEL (reference sequence). V dropped 5 bases and J dropped 1 base, with 9 bases sitting between them. CDR3 length: 13 amino acids.

The chain combines TRBV21-1 with TRBJ1-6; TRBD1 was called by the table and not checked on the DNA. TRBV21-1 is given as a pseudogene. The CDR3 sequence is 13 residues long. CDR3 sequence reads: CASRRQFNSPLHF. CDR3 coding DNA: TGTGCCAGCAGACGACAGTTTAATTCACCCCTCCACTTT.

The CDR3 region is CASMGRNNQPQHF. In nucleotides, the CDR3 is TGTGCCAGTATGGGCAGGAACAATCAGCCCCAGCATTTT. The rearrangement links TRBV19 to TRBJ1-5; D is ambiguous. This CDR3 has 13 amino acids. V was shortened by 7 bases and J by 3 bases, with 10 bases between the two germline ends. Germline V gene sequence: CDR1 LNHDA, CDR2 SQIVND (reference sequence). Together with reference TRBV19 and TRBJ1-5, the CDR3 gives the full variable domain: DGGITQSPKYLFRKEGQNVTLSCEQNLNHDAMYWYRQDPGQGLRLIYYSQIVNDFQKGDIAEGYSVSREKKESFPLTVTSAQKNPTAFYLCASMGRNNQPQHFGDGTRLSIL.

The chain links TRBV3-1 (or the pseudogene TRBV3-2) to TRBJ2-1; a possible D gene is TRBD1 (6 bases). The V end was cut by 4 bases, the J end by 5 bases, with 12 bases between. Per germline, CDR1 LGHDT and CDR2 YNNKEL (reference sequence). The CDR3 spans 14 residues. The CDR3 spells CASSPGHLDNEQFF. For the CDR3, the DNA is TGTGCCAGCAGCCCGGGACACCTGGACAATGAGCAGTTCTTC.